This T cell receptor (beta chain) came from a study of blood T cells in healthy people across ages. CDR3 size: 14 residues. Germline V lookup: CDR1 GTSNPN, CDR2 SVGIG (reference sequence). PBMCs, at least 7 million per sample, were isolated. This clonotype was seen only a few times. A second roughly 6 to 11 cycle PCR used barcoded and J-beta primers. Using its own MiXCR run on the 5' RACE reads, TCRdb lists one record per CDR3 protein. The sample lists about 1.7 million distinct CDR3 sequences; about 30% were seen once. The chain carries TRBV30 and TRBJ2-5; 8 positions match TRBD1. TRBJ2-7 explains the end of the DNA better; the J call may be wrong. The sequenced sample was blood. The sequence came from a woman in her thirties in good health. The CDR3 here is CAWSVLGTGYEQYF. The CDR3 region has the DNA TGTGCCTGGAGTGTACTTGGGACAGGCTACGAGCAGTACTTC.